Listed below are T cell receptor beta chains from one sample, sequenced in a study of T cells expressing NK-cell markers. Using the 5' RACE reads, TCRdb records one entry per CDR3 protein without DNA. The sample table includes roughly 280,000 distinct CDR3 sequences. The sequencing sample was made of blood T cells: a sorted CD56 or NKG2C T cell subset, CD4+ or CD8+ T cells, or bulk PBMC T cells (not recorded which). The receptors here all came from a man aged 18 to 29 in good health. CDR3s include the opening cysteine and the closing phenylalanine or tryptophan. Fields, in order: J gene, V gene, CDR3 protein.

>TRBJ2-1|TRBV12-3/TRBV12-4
CASSSQNRGWAQGDEQFF
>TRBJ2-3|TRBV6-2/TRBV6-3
CASSRRTSGRAGTDTQYF
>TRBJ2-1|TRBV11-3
CASSLGGRDYNEQFF
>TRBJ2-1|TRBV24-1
CATSDPGRDRDEQFF
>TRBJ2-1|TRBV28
CASSTQGAYNEQFF
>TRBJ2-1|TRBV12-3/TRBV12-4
CASSFSGSYDEQFF
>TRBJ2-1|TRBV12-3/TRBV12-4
CASSHSGRIYNEQFF
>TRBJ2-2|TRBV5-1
CASSLARATGELFF
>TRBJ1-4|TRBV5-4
CASSSSGNEKLFF
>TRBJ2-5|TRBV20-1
CSARDLRTSGQETQYF
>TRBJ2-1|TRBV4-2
CASSQEAGAPYNEQFF
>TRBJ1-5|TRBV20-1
CSARVRDRLNQPQHF
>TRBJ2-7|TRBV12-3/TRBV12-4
CASSMAWGEVSYEQYF
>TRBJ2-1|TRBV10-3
CAISESSGRNEQFF
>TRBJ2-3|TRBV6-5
CASSYPGREYF
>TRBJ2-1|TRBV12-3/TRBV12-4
CASRTRWGSYNEQFF
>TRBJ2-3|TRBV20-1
CSAREEFVLGREIDTQYF
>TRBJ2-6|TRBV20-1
CSARPISRFSGANVLTF
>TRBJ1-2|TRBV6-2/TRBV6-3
CASNERMSGYTF
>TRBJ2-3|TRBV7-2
CASSQDRGADTQYF
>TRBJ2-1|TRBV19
CASSIRRTGSSYNEQFF
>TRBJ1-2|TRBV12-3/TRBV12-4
CASRGQTYGYTF
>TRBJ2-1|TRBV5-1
CASSGIDSYNEQFF
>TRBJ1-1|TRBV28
CASSFEGPRNTEAFF
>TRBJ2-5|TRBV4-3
CASSPGTGWETQYF
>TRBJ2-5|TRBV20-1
CSVEMGLGGKETQYF
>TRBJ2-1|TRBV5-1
CASSSQGANEQFF
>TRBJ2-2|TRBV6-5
CASSWKGRNTGELFF
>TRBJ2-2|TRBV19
CASSPHTAHTGELFF
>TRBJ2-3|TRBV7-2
CASSFFSTSGTDTQYF
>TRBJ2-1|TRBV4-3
CASSQEVGGRIQQFF
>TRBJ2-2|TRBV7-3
CASSLGGRGANTGELFF
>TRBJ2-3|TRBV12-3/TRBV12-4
CASSAGQTFAQYF
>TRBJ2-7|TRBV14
CASSLNQGPVYEQYF
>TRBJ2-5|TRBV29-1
CSATPGRRQETQYF
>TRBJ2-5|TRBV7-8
CASSYQGAWQETQYF
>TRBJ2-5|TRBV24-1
CATSDPSGSREETQYF
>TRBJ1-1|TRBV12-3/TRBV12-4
CASTHWVLVNTEAFF
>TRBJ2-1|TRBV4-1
CASSHRGEQFF
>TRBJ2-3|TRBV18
CASSPGLAGTDTQYF
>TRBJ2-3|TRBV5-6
CASGKLTDTQYF
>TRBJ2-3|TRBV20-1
CSAPLGGAYTQYF
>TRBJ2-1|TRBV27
CASSLFSGLYNEQFF
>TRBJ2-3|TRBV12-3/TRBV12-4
CASRLAGGGDTQYF
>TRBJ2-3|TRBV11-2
CASSLDLARGDTQYF